This T cell receptor beta chain was recovered during a study of blood T cell repertoires in COVID-19. This CDR3 is 15 amino acids long. CDR1 and CDR2 (germline): SGHKS, YYEKEE (reference sequence). V lost 2 bases to trimming and J lost 5 bases; unmatched junction nucleotides: 4. The repertoire was sequenced with immunoSEQ multiplex PCR; TCRdb's copy has only in-frame clones and lacks some. This repertoire shows fewer than 250,000 clones, approximately 86% found once; its top ten account for 2.5% to 3%. This chain links TRBV5-5 with TRBJ1-6; 7 bases match TRBD1. The sequence derives from a woman in her 30s with acute COVID-19. The sample comprised PBMCs or T cells enriched from blood (not recorded which). The DNA for the CDR3 is TGTGCCAGCAGCTTTGAAGGGGGCGATAATTCACCCCTCCACTTT. This encodes CASSFEGGDNSPLHF.